The 27 T cell receptor beta chains given below trace back to one sample, sequenced in a study of blood T cell repertoires in COVID-19. Method: immunoSEQ multiplex PCR; TCRdb's copy keeps in-frame clones and lacks some. The sample lists 300,000 to 400,000 clones; approximately 86% were seen once. The source material was peripheral blood. The receptor source for this set is a human donor in a cohort sampled during active COVID-19.

The rearrangement joins TRBV9 to TRBJ2-2, with 8 positions matching TRBD2. CDR1 is SGDLS, CDR2 YYNGEE, per germline. J gave up 8 bases and V 4 bases, and 16 bases lay outside the gene matches. The CDR3 runs 17 residues. The CDR3 region is CASSSAAGGGAGGELFF. CDR3 in DNA: TGTGCCAGCAGCTCCGCCGCCGGGGGGGGAGCGGGTGGGGAGCTGTTTTTT.

The chain uses TRBV9 and TRBJ1-1, with TRBD1 matching 8 bases. Germline trimming cut 4 bases from V and 0 bases from J; bases unmatched to any gene: 8. The V gene's germline CDR1 is SGDLS and CDR2 YYNGEE. CDR3 length: 16 amino acids. The chain's CDR3 is CASSPKTGVVNTEAFF. The CDR3 nucleotides read TGTGCCAGCAGCCCCAAGACAGGGGTGGTGAACACTGAAGCTTTCTTT.

This clone showed up just a few times. The chain carries TRBV7-3 and TRBJ2-1, with TRBD2 identical over 11 bases. The CDR3 consists of 17 residues. CDR1 is SGHTA and CDR2 is FQGTGA in the germline V gene. With 2 bases clipped from V and 5 bases from J, the junction kept 8 bases outside the gene matches. CDR3: CASSLDHGTSGNNEQFF. In DNA, the CDR3 is TGTGCCAGCAGCTTAGACCACGGGACTAGCGGAAACAATGAGCAGTTCTTC.

The rearrangement links TRBV28 to TRBJ1-5; 9 nucleotides align to TRBD1. From germline, CDR1 is MDHEN and CDR2 SYDVKM. CDR3 length: 15 amino acids. With 6 bases clipped from V and 4 bases from J, the junction kept 7 bases outside the gene matches. CDR3 DNA: TGTGCCAGCAGACCACAGGGGGCGAGGAATCAGCCCCAGCATTTT. It yields the protein CASRPQGARNQPQHF.

This chain joins TRBV5-1 and TRBJ1-4; 7 bases match TRBD1. With 3 bases clipped from V and 6 bases from J, the junction kept 11 bases outside the gene matches. Germline CDR1 SGHRS, CDR2 YFSETQ. The CDR3 loop spans 16 amino acids. CDR3: CASSSGPRGGYEKLFF. The CDR3 DNA sequence: TGCGCCAGCAGCTCTGGCCCTCGAGGGGGCTATGAAAAACTGTTTTTT.

This sequence joins TRBV3-1 (or the pseudogene TRBV3-2) and TRBJ1-4, with 7 bases matching TRBD1. Germline V gene sequence: CDR1 LGHDT, CDR2 YNNKEL (reference sequence). This CDR3 is built from 16 residues. With 4 bases clipped from V and 3 bases from J, the junction kept 8 bases outside the gene matches. In nucleotides, the CDR3 is TGTGCCAGCAGCCCAGAAACCGGGACAGCTAATGAAAAACTGTTTTTT. Translation gives CASSPETGTANEKLFF.

The J gene is TRBJ2-3, the V gene TRBV6-5, with TRBD2 matching over 8 bases. With V trimmed by 6 bases and J by 4 bases, 6 bases remained unmatched. The germline gives CDR1 MNHEY, CDR2 SVGAGI. The CDR3 consists of 14 residues. The CDR3 bases are TGTGCCAGCAGACTAGCGGTTGGCGCAGATACGCAGTATTTT. Protein sequence: CASRLAVGADTQYF.

The J gene is TRBJ2-1, the V gene TRBV5-1, with D unresolved. V was clipped by 1 base and J by 9 bases, with 8 bases between them. The CDR3 spans 12 residues. Germline CDR1 reads SGHRS; CDR2 reads YFSETQ. CDR3 in DNA: TGCGCCAGCAGCTTGACCGGTGGTGAGCAGTTCTTC. It codes for CASSLTGGEQFF.

This chain links TRBV14 with TRBJ2-1; TRBD1 agrees at 11 bases. Germline CDR1 SGHDN, CDR2 FVKESK. After removal of 2 bases from V and 10 bases from J, the junction contained 16 bases not matched to a gene. CDR3 length: 18 amino acids. CDR3 amino acids: CASSQPPGGTGGFIEQFF. The CDR3 DNA sequence: TGTGCCAGCAGCCAACCCCCGGGTGGGACAGGGGGATTTATAGAGCAGTTCTTC.

As to this clone: A read error may explain this, as a much larger clone is one base away. The J gene is TRBJ1-1, the V gene TRBV7-3, with a possible D match to TRBD1 (6 bases). Trimming removed 1 base at V and 3 bases at J, with 6 bases between. Germline V gene lookup returns CDR1 SGHTA and CDR2 FQGTGA. This CDR3 is 13 amino acids long. In nucleotides, the CDR3 is TGTGCCAGCAGCTTAAACAGGGACACTGAAGCTTTCTTT. Encoded protein: CASSLNRDTEAFF.

The chain links TRBV3-1 (or the pseudogene TRBV3-2) to TRBJ2-3; D unresolved. The CDR3 contains 16 residues. Germline V gene sequence: CDR1 LGHDT, CDR2 YNNKEL (reference sequence). Trimming pared 1 base from V and 4 bases from J, leaving 15 bases between. CDR3 DNA sequence: TGTGCCAGCAGCCAAGGTGTAGCCTCCTGGGCAGATACGCAGTATTTT. Amino acid sequence: CASSQGVASWADTQYF.

This clone appeared a single time. This chain connects TRBV5-1 to TRBJ2-7; D may be TRBD1 (5 bases). The germline gives CDR1 SGHRS, CDR2 YFSETQ. This CDR3 contains 15 residues. V dropped 1 base and J dropped 5 bases, with 16 bases sitting between them. The CDR3 sequence is CASSLWWGAYNEQYF. Here the CDR3 DNA reads TGCGCCAGCAGCTTGTGGTGGGGCGCTTATAACGAGCAGTACTTC.

This chain joins TRBV5-8 and TRBJ2-2, with TRBD1 identical over 7 bases. The CDR3 runs 16 residues. V lost 4 bases, J lost 0 bases, and 6 bases stayed unmatched. Germline V gene lookup returns CDR1 SGHTS and CDR2 YDEGEE. The CDR3 sequence is CASSLAGTANTGELFF. Written as DNA, the CDR3 is TGTGCCAGCAGCCTGGCCGGGACAGCGAACACCGGGGAGCTGTTTTTT.

The chain has TRBV5-1 and TRBJ2-7; TRBD2 matches 14 bases. The CDR3 spans 19 residues. The V segment lost 8 bases and the J segment 0 bases; nucleotides outside the gene matches: 16. The germline V gene encodes CDR1 SGHRS and CDR2 YFSETQ. CDR3 protein: CARAARTSGGLKSSYEQYF. Here the CDR3 DNA reads TGCGCCAGGGCGGCTAGGACTAGCGGGGGGCTCAAAAGCTCCTACGAGCAGTACTTC.

The rearrangement uses TRBV4-2 and TRBJ2-2; D call uncertain. The CDR3 runs 14 residues. Germline-derived CDR1 and CDR2 are LGHNA and YNFKEQ. V gave up 6 bases and J gave up 5 bases, with 13 bases separating them. DNA for the CDR3: TGTGCCAGCAGTGAGGCACCTTGGACCGGGGAGCTGTTTTTT. Protein product: CASSEAPWTGELFF.

V and J are TRBV11-2 and TRBJ2-1, with TRBD2 matching 9 bases. Germline-derived CDR1 and CDR2 are SGHAT and FQNNGV. Unmatched junction bases numbered 10, after V lost 3 bases and J lost 4 bases. The CDR3 loop spans 17 amino acids. The CDR3 spells CASSLEFRREGYNEQFF. The CDR3 DNA is TGTGCCAGCAGCTTGGAGTTCCGGCGGGAGGGGTACAATGAGCAGTTCTTC.

This chain uses TRBV28 with TRBJ2-1, with 10 bases that match TRBD2. Germline V gene data show CDR1 as MDHEN and CDR2 as SYDVKM. This CDR3 is built from 16 residues. With 6 bases clipped from V and 1 base from J, the junction kept 6 bases outside the gene matches. The CDR3 protein is CASRNLAGESYNEQFF. As DNA, the CDR3 is TGTGCCAGCAGAAACCTAGCGGGAGAATCCTACAATGAGCAGTTCTTC.

V is TRBV30 and J is TRBJ1-4, with no clear D. Germline V CDR1 and CDR2: GTSNPN, SVGIG (reference sequence). Trimming removed 0 bases at V and 5 bases at J, with 7 bases between. The CDR3 length is 13 residues. CDR3: CAWSVIRNEKLFF. DNA of the CDR3: TGTGCCTGGAGTGTAATCAGGAATGAAAAACTGTTTTTT.

This clone was counted once. The chain recombines TRBV7-9 with TRBJ2-2, with a possible D match to TRBD2 (5 bases). Trimming pared 2 bases from V and 4 bases from J, leaving 8 bases between. Germline-derived CDR1 and CDR2 are SEHNR and FQNEAQ (reference sequence). This CDR3 region has 14 residues. CDR3 loop: CASSLYGGTGELFF. For the CDR3, the DNA is TGTGCCAGCAGCTTATACGGAGGCACCGGGGAGCTGTTTTTT.

In nucleotides, the CDR3 is TGTGCCAGTAGTCTCGGGGTTTTCTCTGGGGCCAACGTCCTGACTTTC. Translating it yields CASSLGVFSGANVLTF. The rearrangement links TRBV19 to TRBJ2-6; tentative D call: TRBD2 (5 bases). Deletions cut 5 bases from V and 0 bases from J, with 11 bases between. Germline-derived CDR1 and CDR2 are LNHDA and SQIVND (reference sequence). The CDR3 has 16 amino acids.

This chain links TRBV6-1 with TRBJ1-4, with 8 positions matching TRBD1. V gave up 1 base and J gave up 7 bases; unmatched junction bases: 2. The CDR3 has 14 amino acids. Germline loops: CDR1 MNHNS, CDR2 SASEGT. The CDR3 bases are TGTGCCAGCAGTGAAGGGACAGGGAGTGAAAAACTGTTTTTT. Translating it yields CASSEGTGSEKLFF.

The chain couples TRBV4-2 to TRBJ1-2; 9 bases match TRBD1. This CDR3 is 18 amino acids long. The ends lost 1 base at V and 4 bases at J; junction bases unmatched: 13. CDR1 is LGHNA and CDR2 is YNFKEQ in the germline V gene. The CDR3 loop is CASSQVSFGTGRSYGYTF. As DNA, the CDR3 is TGTGCCAGCAGCCAAGTCAGTTTTGGGACAGGGAGGAGCTATGGCTACACCTTC.

This chain connects TRBV5-1 to TRBJ1-4; 7 bases map to TRBD1. The V gene end was trimmed by 2 bases and the J gene end by 0 bases; junction bases not matched to a gene: 4. Germline CDR1 SGHRS, CDR2 YFSETQ. CDR3 length: 16 amino acids. CDR3 sequence (DNA): TGCGCCAGCAGCTTACGACAGGGTGCAACTAATGAAAAACTGTTTTTT. Protein: CASSLRQGATNEKLFF.

The rearrangement links TRBV30 to TRBJ2-5; D is unresolved. Germline V gives CDR1 GTSNPN, CDR2 SVGIG (reference sequence). CDR3 length: 13 residues. Trimming removed 3 bases from V and 0 bases from J, with 8 bases in between. Written as DNA, the CDR3 is TGTGCCTGGAGATTGACAAACCAAGAGACCCAGTACTTC. Protein sequence: CAWRLTNQETQYF.

Here the CDR3 reads CASSQRTGRNTEAFF. DNA for the CDR3: TGCGCCAGCAGCCAGAGGACAGGCCGCAACACTGAAGCTTTCTTT. This chain uses TRBV5-1 with TRBJ1-1; 7 positions agree with TRBD1. The V segment lost 4 bases and the J segment 2 bases; nucleotides outside the gene matches: 8. The CDR3 consists of 15 residues. Per the germline V gene, CDR1 is SGHRS and CDR2 is YFSETQ.

This chain joins TRBV18 and TRBJ2-7; tentative D call: TRBD1 (5 bases). V was shortened by 6 bases and J by 0 bases, with 18 bases between the two germline ends. The CDR3 is 16 residues long. Per the germline V gene, CDR1 is KGHSH and CDR2 is LQKENI. The CDR3 coding sequence is TGTGCCAGCTCTCCCTGGGAAGGACAAAGCTCCTACGAGCAGTACTTC. Translating it yields CASSPWEGQSSYEQYF.

The gene calls are TRBV27 and TRBJ2-1; no firm D call. Deletions cut 6 bases from V and 0 bases from J, with 6 bases between. The germline V gene encodes CDR1 MNHEY and CDR2 SMNVEV (reference sequence). This CDR3 has 13 amino acids. CDR3 DNA: TGTGCCAGCAGAGCTCCCTCCTACAATGAGCAGTTCTTC. Its protein product is CASRAPSYNEQFF.